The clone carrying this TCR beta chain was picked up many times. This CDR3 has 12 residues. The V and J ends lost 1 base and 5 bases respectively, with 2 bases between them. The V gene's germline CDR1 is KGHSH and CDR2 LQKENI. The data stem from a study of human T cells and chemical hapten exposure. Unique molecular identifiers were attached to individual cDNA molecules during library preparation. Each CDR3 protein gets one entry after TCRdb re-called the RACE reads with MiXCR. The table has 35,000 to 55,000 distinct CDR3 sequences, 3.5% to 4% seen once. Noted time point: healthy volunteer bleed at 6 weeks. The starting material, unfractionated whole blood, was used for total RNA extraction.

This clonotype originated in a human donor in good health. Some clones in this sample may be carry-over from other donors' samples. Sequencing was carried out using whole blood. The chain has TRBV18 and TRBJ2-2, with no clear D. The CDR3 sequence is CASSPRTGELFF. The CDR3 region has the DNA TGTGCCAGCTCACCACGGACCGGGGAGCTGTTTTTT. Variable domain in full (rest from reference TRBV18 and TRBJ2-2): NAGVMQNPRHLVRRRGQEARLRCSPMKGHSHVYWYRQLPEEGLKFMVYLQKENIIDESGMPKERFSAEFPKEGPSILRIQQVVRGDSAAYFCASSPRTGELFFGEGSRLTVL.